Following are 30 T cell receptor beta chains from one sample sequenced in a study of blood T cell repertoires in COVID-19 (dated by TCRdb to about 2020). Library generation was performed with the immunoSEQ multiplex PCR assay. TCRdb mirrors the immuneACCESS table, restricted to in-frame sequences. Some clones are absent from its copies; in checked studies, under half trace to an unresolved V gene, and the reason for the others is unknown. This sample has just over 150,000 clones in its table, and around 80% of those were observed once. Approximately 10% of the sample is held by the ten biggest clonotypes. Sequenced: peripheral blood. These receptors originate from a woman aged 45-65 years with acute or convalescent COVID-19.

The gene calls are TRBV30 and TRBJ1-4, with D possibly being TRBD1 (5 bases). The CDR3 has 12 amino acids. CDR1 and CDR2 (germline): GTSNPN, SVGIG (reference sequence). V lost 1 base to trimming and J lost 10 bases, with 10 bases between them. DNA of the CDR3: TGTGCCTGGAGTGGCGGGGGTGGAAAACTGTTTTTT. Protein: CAWSGGGGKLFF.

This clone was counted between two and nine times. The chain uses TRBV4-3 and TRBJ1-2; no clear D gene. Between the trimmed V and J ends, which lost 0 bases and 8 bases, there was a span of 19 bases. Germline-derived CDR1 and CDR2 are LGHNA and YSLEER. The CDR3 consists of 16 residues. This chain's CDR3 is CASSQDFFRSGSGYTF. CDR3 DNA: TGCGCCAGCAGCCAAGACTTTTTTCGGTCGGGGAGCGGCTACACCTTC.

The J gene is TRBJ1-6, the V gene TRBV2, with TRBD1 as a possible D gene (6 bases). This CDR3 has 13 amino acids. The germline CDR1 and CDR2 sequences are SNHLY and FYNNEI. Trimming took 7 bases from V and 8 from J, leaving 12 bases between them. The CDR3 DNA follows: TGTGCCAGCAAACAGGGCCTGGATTCACCCCTCCACTTT. Its protein product is CASKQGLDSPLHF.

The chain uses TRBV9 and TRBJ2-3, with D perhaps TRBD1 (5 bases). Germline V gene sequence: CDR1 SGDLS, CDR2 YYNGEE. Trimming took 4 bases from V and 2 from J, leaving 8 bases between them. The CDR3 is made up of 13 amino acids. The CDR3 loop reads CASSRTITDTQYF. The CDR3 nucleotides read TGTGCCAGCAGCCGGACAATCACAGATACGCAGTATTTT.

V is TRBV21-1 and J is TRBJ2-3; no check of the table's D call, TRBD2, against the DNA was made. TRBV21-1 is termed a pseudogene. The CDR3 has 16 residues. The CDR3 here is CASSKGPAGGVDTQYF. The CDR3 DNA follows: TGTGCCAGCAGCAAGGGTCCAGCGGGAGGTGTAGATACGCAGTATTTT.

J is TRBJ2-1 and V is TRBV24-1; 12 bases fit TRBD2. Germline V gives CDR1 KGHDR, CDR2 SFDVKD. V lost 1 base to trimming and J lost 8 bases; unmatched junction nucleotides: 8. The CDR3 totals 17 residues. CDR3 sequence: CATSDFSASGRGDEQFF. DNA of the CDR3: TGTGCCACCAGTGATTTCAGTGCTAGCGGGAGGGGTGATGAGCAGTTCTTC.

This chain connects TRBV5-8 to TRBJ2-7, with 9 bases identical to TRBD1. Germline assignment: CDR1 SGHTS and CDR2 YDEGEE. Unmatched junction bases numbered 2, after V lost 1 base and J lost 3 bases. The CDR3 runs to 14 residues. The CDR3 DNA follows: TGTGCCAGCAGCTTGTTGGACAGGGGCTACGAGCAGTACTTC. Translated, it gives CASSLLDRGYEQYF.

The chain has TRBV5-4 and TRBJ1-1, with TRBD1 identical over 8 bases. The V and J ends lost 3 bases and 4 bases, in that order; junction bases with no gene match: 5. Germline CDR1 is SGHNT and CDR2 is YYREEE (reference sequence). The CDR3 runs 14 residues. In DNA, the CDR3 is TGTGCCAGCAGCTGGAACAGGGGGGCCACTGAAGCTTTCTTT. This codes for CASSWNRGATEAFF.

The rearrangement joins TRBV19 to TRBJ2-2, with 7 bases identical to TRBD2. The germline CDR1 and CDR2 sequences are LNHDA and SQIVND (reference sequence). V lost 6 bases, J lost 6 bases, and 7 bases stayed unmatched. The CDR3 runs to 14 residues. CDR3 nucleotide sequence: TGTGCCAGTAGAAACGGGGGGAGTCCCGGGGAGCTGTTTTTT. Translating it yields CASRNGGSPGELFF.

The chain's CDR3 is CASSLGRGQGRDTEAFF. The CDR3 bases are TGTGCCAGCAGCTTAGGGAGGGGTCAGGGCAGGGACACTGAAGCTTTCTTT. The gene calls are TRBV11-2 and TRBJ1-1; tentative D call: TRBD1 (5 bases). The CDR3 extends over 17 amino acids. V gave up 1 base and J gave up 3 bases, with 18 bases separating them. Germline V CDR1 and CDR2: SGHAT, FQNNGV.

The chain carries TRBV19 and TRBJ2-5; weak D call: TRBD1 (5 bases). V shed 7 bases and J shed 11 bases, with 23 bases lying between them. Germline-derived CDR1 and CDR2 are LNHDA and SQIVND (reference sequence). The CDR3 spans 14 residues. The CDR3 region is CASTPSDTRKGQYF. The CDR3, as DNA: TGTGCCAGTACCCCCTCGGACACGAGAAAAGGGCAGTACTTC.

The V gene is TRBV4-3, the J gene TRBJ2-1, with 8 bases aligning to TRBD2. This CDR3 contains 16 residues. Germline V gene lookup returns CDR1 LGHNA and CDR2 YSLEER. V lost 2 bases and J lost 4; bases outside the gene matches: 7. The chain's CDR3 is CASSQSGGPRYNEQFF. CDR3 DNA sequence: TGCGCCAGCAGCCAATCGGGGGGGCCGCGGTACAATGAGCAGTTCTTC.

The chain uses TRBV5-1 and TRBJ2-7, with D perhaps TRBD2 (5 bases). The CDR3 extends over 18 amino acids. Germline V gene lookup returns CDR1 SGHRS and CDR2 YFSETQ. With 6 bases removed from V and 4 bases from J, the gap between germline ends came to 29 bases. CDR3 sequence reads: CASTRGLSSPGPLYEQYF. The CDR3 coding sequence is TGCGCCAGCACCCGCGGGCTATCCAGCCCCGGGCCTTTGTACGAGCAGTACTTC.

This chain uses TRBV9 with TRBJ2-7; 10 nucleotides agree with TRBD2. Germline CDR1 SGDLS, CDR2 YYNGEE. CDR3 length equals 15 residues. V shed 1 base, J shed 7 bases, and the junction held 8 bases outside the gene matches. CDR3 amino acids: CASSVSGGASSEQYF. The CDR3, as DNA: TGTGCCAGCAGCGTAAGCGGGGGGGCCTCGAGTGAGCAGTACTTC.

This clone was recorded once. The V call is TRBV6-2 or TRBV6-3, the J call TRBJ2-7, with D hard to call. The CDR3 totals 13 residues. Trimming removed 3 bases from V and 9 bases from J, with 15 bases in between. CDR1 is MNHEY and CDR2 is SVGEGT in the germline V gene. CDR3 sequence reads: CASSYSPRFRQYF. The DNA of the CDR3 is TGTGCCAGCAGTTATTCCCCCCGTTTTCGGCAGTACTTC.

The chain recombines TRBV6-5 with TRBJ2-7, with D possibly being TRBD1 (6 bases). This CDR3 is 13 amino acids long. Germline CDR1 MNHEY, CDR2 SVGAGI. Trimming cost V 7 bases and J 6 bases, with 16 bases left between them. The CDR3 nucleotides read TGTGCCAGCAAGAAACAGGGATCGGGCGAGCAGTACTTC. Translated: CASKKQGSGEQYF.

The gene calls are TRBV19 and TRBJ1-4; D not resolved. Germline V lookup: CDR1 LNHDA, CDR2 SQIVND (reference sequence). CDR3 length equals 16 residues. Trimming took off 3 bases at V and 0 bases at J, with 11 bases between the two ends. CDR3 loop: CASSIYGLATNEKLFF. DNA for the CDR3: TGTGCCAGTAGTATCTACGGGTTAGCAACTAATGAAAAACTGTTTTTT. The entire variable domain, with the rest obtained from reference TRBV19 and TRBJ1-4, is as follows: DGGITQSPKYLFRKEGQNVTLSCEQNLNHDAMYWYRQDPGQGLRLIYYSQIVNDFQKGDIAEGYSVSREKKESFPLTVTSAQKNPTAFYLCASSIYGLATNEKLFFGSGTQLSVL.

The chain has TRBV4-3 and TRBJ2-1; 12 nucleotides agree with TRBD2. Germline values: CDR1 LGHNA, CDR2 YSLEER. V lost 0 bases and J lost 2; bases outside the gene matches: 14. This CDR3 spans 21 amino acids. Here the CDR3 DNA reads TGCGCCAGCAGCCAAGAAATTTCGAGGACTAGCGGGATCGGGACCTACAATGAGCAGTTCTTC. It specifies CASSQEISRTSGIGTYNEQFF.

V and J are TRBV7-8 and TRBJ1-2; no clear D. The CDR3 length is 10 residues. Germline V gene sequence: CDR1 SGHVS, CDR2 FQNEAQ. V lost 8 bases and J lost 4, with 5 bases in between. CDR3: CASSSYGYTF. The CDR3 DNA reads TGTGCCAGCTCTAGCTATGGCTACACCTTC.

This chain connects TRBV6-5 to TRBJ2-2, with TRBD2 as a possible D gene (5 bases). This CDR3 spans 14 amino acids. V was pared by 6 bases and J by 5 bases, with 13 bases between. CDR1 is MNHEY and CDR2 is SVGAGI in the germline V gene. The CDR3 loop is CASRDGLVTGELFF. The CDR3, as DNA: TGTGCCAGCAGAGACGGACTCGTTACCGGGGAGCTGTTTTTT.

The chain is built from TRBV9 and TRBJ1-3, with D hard to call. Trimming removed 0 bases at V and 9 bases at J, with 7 bases between. The CDR3 covers 12 residues. Germline assignment: CDR1 SGDLS and CDR2 YYNGEE. Written as DNA, the CDR3 is TGTGCCAGCAGCGTAGAAGGAGGCACCATATATTTT. Translated: CASSVEGGTIYF.

The gene calls are TRBV5-4 and TRBJ1-2; D remains unclear. Trimming removed 2 bases from V and 8 bases from J, with 10 bases in between. This CDR3 spans 12 amino acids. Germline-derived CDR1 and CDR2 are SGHNT and YYREEE (reference sequence). The CDR3 coding sequence is TGTGCCAGCAGCTTAGACGTCGGGGGCTACACCTTC. Its protein is CASSLDVGGYTF.

This chain uses TRBV7-2 with TRBJ2-1; TRBD2 agrees at 11 bases. The junction had 8 bases not matched to a gene; V was cut back by 5 bases and J by 8 bases. The CDR3 has 15 amino acids. Germline V gene sequence: CDR1 SGHTA, CDR2 FQGNSA. CDR3 sequence reads: CASSPQLAGGHEQFF. The CDR3 region has the DNA TGTGCCAGCAGCCCGCAATTAGCGGGGGGGCATGAGCAGTTCTTC.

J is TRBJ2-2 and V is TRBV19, with D possibly matching TRBD1 (6 bases). Trimming took off 5 bases at V and 0 bases at J, with 10 bases between the two ends. CDR3 size: 15 residues. Germline lookup yields CDR1 LNHDA and CDR2 SQIVND (reference sequence). CDR3: CASSVGQTNTGELFF. The CDR3 DNA follows: TGTGCCAGTAGTGTTGGACAGACGAACACCGGGGAGCTGTTTTTT.

The chain carries TRBV9 and TRBJ2-5, with D possibly matching TRBD1 (5 bases). Germline CDR1 reads SGDLS; CDR2 reads YYNGEE. The ends were cut back, 3 bases at V and 5 bases at J, with 23 bases in the middle. This CDR3 has 17 amino acids. This CDR3 reads CASSGGTGSRAEETQYF. CDR3 nucleotide sequence: TGTGCCAGCAGCGGTGGAACCGGGTCCAGGGCTGAGGAGACCCAGTACTTC.

This clone was found a few times. The rearrangement joins TRBV18 to TRBJ2-6; possibly TRBD1 for D (5 bases). The CDR3 extends over 16 amino acids. The germline CDR1 and CDR2 sequences are KGHSH and LQKENI. The V end was cut by 8 bases, the J end by 0 bases, with 14 bases between. The DNA for the CDR3 is TGTGCCAGCGCCGACCAGGGAAGCTCTGGGGCCAACGTCCTGACTTTC. As protein: CASADQGSSGANVLTF.

The chain carries TRBV11-3 and TRBJ2-7; a possible D gene is TRBD1 (6 bases). This CDR3 comprises 14 residues. Germline CDR1 reads SGHNT; CDR2 reads YENEEA. The germline V and J ends were trimmed by 5 bases and 5 bases, with 16 bases remaining between them. The CDR3 sequence: CASSPLHREDEQYF. For the CDR3, the DNA is TGTGCCAGCAGCCCGCTGCACAGGGAAGACGAGCAGTACTTC.

This rearrangement joins TRBV6-5 to TRBJ2-7, with no clear D. Trimming shortened V by 2 bases and J by 4 bases, and 12 bases separated the two germline ends. The germline gives CDR1 MNHEY, CDR2 SVGAGI. The CDR3 is 14 residues long. The CDR3 reads CASSYRGGEYEQYF. The CDR3 nucleotides read TGTGCCAGCAGTTACAGAGGCGGAGAGTACGAGCAGTACTTC.

The chain recombines TRBV5-1 with TRBJ2-1; tentative D call: TRBD2 (5 bases). Per the germline V gene, CDR1 is SGHRS and CDR2 is YFSETQ. The CDR3 consists of 15 residues. V gave up 4 bases and J gave up 0 bases, with 11 bases separating them. CDR3 amino acids: CASSHDYNSYNEQFF. CDR3 DNA sequence: TGCGCCAGCAGCCACGACTATAACTCCTACAATGAGCAGTTCTTC.

The CDR3 protein is CASSAGGAEDTQYF. CDR3 bases: TGTGCCAGCAGCGCCGGGGGGGCCGAAGATACGCAGTATTTT. The genes are TRBV4-2 and TRBJ2-3; TRBD2 matches 8 bases. CDR3 length: 14 amino acids. CDR1 and CDR2 from the germline V gene are LGHNA and YNFKEQ. V gave up 5 bases and J gave up 5 bases; unmatched junction bases: 6.